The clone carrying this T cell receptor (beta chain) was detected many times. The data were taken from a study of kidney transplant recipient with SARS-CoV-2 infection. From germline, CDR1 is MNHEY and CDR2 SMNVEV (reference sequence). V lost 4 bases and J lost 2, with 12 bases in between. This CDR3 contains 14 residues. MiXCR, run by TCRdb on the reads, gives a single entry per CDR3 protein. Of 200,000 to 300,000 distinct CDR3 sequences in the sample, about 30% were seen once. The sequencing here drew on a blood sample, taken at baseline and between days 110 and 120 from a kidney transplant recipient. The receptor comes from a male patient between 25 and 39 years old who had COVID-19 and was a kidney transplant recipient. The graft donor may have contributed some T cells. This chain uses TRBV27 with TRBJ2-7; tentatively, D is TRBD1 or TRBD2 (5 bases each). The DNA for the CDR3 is TGTGCCAGCAGTTACCGGGACGGCCCCTACGAGCAGTACTTC. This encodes CASSYRDGPYEQYF.